This TCR beta chain was sequenced in a study of T-cell reconstitution after alpha-beta-depleted transplantation in children. Trimming pared 6 bases from V and 0 bases from J, leaving 12 bases between. The germline V gene encodes CDR1 SGHVS and CDR2 FNYEAQ. CDR3 length equals 14 residues. Construction of the TCRbeta library involved unique molecular identifiers. TCRdb reprocessed the PCR reads with MiXCR, giving one entry per CDR3 protein. Among about 610,000 distinct CDR3 sequences listed, over 9.5% were seen once. The receptor was derived from a human donor who donated a stem cell graft to a child with acute myeloid leukemia. The sample in question was PBMCs from the stem cell graft donor, obtained from the stem cell graft. This rearrangement joins TRBV7-6 to TRBJ2-7; perhaps TRBD2 as D (6 bases). This chain's CDR3 is CASSLAHSSYEQYF. The DNA of the CDR3 is TGTGCCAGCAGTCTAGCGCATAGCTCCTACGAGCAGTACTTC.